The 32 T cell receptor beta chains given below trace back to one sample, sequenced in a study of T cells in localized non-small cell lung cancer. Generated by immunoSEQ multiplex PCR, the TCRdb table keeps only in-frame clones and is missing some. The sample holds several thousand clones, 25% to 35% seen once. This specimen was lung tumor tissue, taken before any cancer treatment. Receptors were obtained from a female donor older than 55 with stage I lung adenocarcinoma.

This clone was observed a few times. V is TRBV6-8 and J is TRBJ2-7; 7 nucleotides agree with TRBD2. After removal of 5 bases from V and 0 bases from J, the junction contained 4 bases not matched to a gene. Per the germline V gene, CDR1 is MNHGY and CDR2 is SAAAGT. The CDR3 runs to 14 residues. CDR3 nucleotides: TGTGCCAGCAGTCGGCGGGGGACCTCCTACGAGCAGTACTTC. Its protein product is CASSRRGTSYEQYF.

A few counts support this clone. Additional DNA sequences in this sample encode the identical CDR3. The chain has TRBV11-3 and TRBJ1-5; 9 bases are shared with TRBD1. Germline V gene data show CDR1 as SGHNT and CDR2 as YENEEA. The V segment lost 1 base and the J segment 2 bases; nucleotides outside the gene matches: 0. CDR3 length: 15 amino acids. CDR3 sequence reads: CASSLGTGGNQPQHF. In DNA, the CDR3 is TGTGCCAGCAGCTTAGGGACAGGGGGCAATCAGCCCCAGCATTTT.

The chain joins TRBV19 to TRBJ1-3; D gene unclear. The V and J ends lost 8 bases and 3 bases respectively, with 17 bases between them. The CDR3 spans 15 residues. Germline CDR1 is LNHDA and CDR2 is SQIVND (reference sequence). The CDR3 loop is CASSEGSDLGNTIYF. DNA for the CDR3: TGTGCCAGTTCGGAGGGCAGCGACCTTGGAAACACCATATATTTT.

CDR3 sequence: CASSQLTGERVAYGYTF. CDR3 DNA sequence: TGCGCCAGCAGTCAATTGACAGGGGAAAGGGTGGCCTATGGCTACACCTTC. This sequence joins TRBV23-1 and TRBJ1-2, with 8 bases matching TRBD1. TRBV23-1 is flagged as an ORF with uncertain function. This CDR3 is built from 17 residues. The V and J ends lost 1 base and 4 bases, in that order; junction bases with no gene match: 11.

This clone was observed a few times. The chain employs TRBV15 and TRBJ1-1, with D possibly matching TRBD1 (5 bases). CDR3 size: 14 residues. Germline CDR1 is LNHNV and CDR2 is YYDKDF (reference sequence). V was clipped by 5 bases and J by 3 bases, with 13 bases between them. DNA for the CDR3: TGTGCCACCAGCCCATTGGGGGGGGACACTGAAGCTTTCTTT. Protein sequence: CATSPLGGDTEAFF. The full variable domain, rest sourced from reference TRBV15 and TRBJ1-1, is DAMVIQNPRYQVTQFGKPVTLSCSQTLNHNVMYWYQQKSSQAPKLLFHYYDKDFNNEADTPDNFQSRRPNTSFCFLDIRSPGLGDTAMYLCATSPLGGDTEAFFGQGTRLTVV.

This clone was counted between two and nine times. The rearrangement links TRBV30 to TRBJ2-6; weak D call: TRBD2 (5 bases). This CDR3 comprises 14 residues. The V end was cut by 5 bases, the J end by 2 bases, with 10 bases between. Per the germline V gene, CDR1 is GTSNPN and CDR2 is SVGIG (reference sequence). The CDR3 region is CAWASFTGANVLTF. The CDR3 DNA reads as TGTGCCTGGGCTAGCTTCACTGGGGCCAACGTCCTGACTTTC.

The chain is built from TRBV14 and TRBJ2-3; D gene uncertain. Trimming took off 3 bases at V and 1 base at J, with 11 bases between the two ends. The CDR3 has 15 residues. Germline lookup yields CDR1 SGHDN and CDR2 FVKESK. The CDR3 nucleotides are TGTGCCAGCAGCCAGCGAGGTCATGGCACAGATACGCAGTATTTT. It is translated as CASSQRGHGTDTQYF.

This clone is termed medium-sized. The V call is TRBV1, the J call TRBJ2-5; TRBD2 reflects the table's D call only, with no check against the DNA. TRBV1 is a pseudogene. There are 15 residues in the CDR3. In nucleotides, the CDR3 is TGCGCCAGCAGCCCCGGGGGGGACCCCCGAGAGACCCAGTACTTC. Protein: CASSPGGDPRETQYF.

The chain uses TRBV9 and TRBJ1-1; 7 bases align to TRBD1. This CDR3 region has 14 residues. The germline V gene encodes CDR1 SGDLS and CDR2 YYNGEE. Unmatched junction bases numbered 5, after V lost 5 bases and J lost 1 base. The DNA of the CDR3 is TGTGCCAGCAGTCCCTGGGACAGGAACACTGAAGCTTTCTTT. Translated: CASSPWDRNTEAFF.

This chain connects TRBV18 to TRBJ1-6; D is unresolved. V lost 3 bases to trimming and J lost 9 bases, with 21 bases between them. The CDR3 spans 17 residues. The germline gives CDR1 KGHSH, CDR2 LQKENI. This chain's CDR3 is CASSPLPGGDNVSPLHF. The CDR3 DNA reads TGTGCCAGCTCACCCCTTCCGGGAGGCGATAATGTTTCACCCCTCCACTTT.

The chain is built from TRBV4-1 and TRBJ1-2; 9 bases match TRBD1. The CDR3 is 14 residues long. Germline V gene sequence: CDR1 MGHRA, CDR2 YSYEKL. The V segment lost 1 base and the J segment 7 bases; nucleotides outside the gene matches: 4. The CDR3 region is CASSQAAQGAGYTF. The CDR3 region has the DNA TGCGCCAGCAGCCAAGCGGCACAGGGGGCTGGCTACACCTTC.

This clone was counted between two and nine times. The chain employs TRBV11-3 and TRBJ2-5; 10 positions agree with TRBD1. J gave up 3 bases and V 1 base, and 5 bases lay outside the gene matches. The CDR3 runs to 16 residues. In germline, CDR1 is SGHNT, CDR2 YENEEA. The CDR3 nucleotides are TGTGCCAGCAGCTTAGTCGGGGGACAGGGGAAAGAGACCCAGTACTTC. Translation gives CASSLVGGQGKETQYF.

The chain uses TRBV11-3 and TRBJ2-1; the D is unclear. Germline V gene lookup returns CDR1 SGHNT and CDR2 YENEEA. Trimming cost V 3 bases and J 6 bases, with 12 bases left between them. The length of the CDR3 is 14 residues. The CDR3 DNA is TGTGCCAGCAGCTTGGTCACCCCAGGCAATGAGCAGTTCTTC. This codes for CASSLVTPGNEQFF.

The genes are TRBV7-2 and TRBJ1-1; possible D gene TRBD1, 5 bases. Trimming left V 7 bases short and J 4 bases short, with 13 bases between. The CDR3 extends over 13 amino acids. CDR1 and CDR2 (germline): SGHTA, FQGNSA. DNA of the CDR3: TGTGCCAGCAACGTTGGGGGTATCACTGAAGCTTTCTTT. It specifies CASNVGGITEAFF.

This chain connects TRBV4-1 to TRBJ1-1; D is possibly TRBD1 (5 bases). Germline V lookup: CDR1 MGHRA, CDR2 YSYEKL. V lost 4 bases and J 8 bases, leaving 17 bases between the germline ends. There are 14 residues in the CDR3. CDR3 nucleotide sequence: TGCGCCAGCAGCCGCAACCCTGGGGCAGGAGAAGCTTTCTTT. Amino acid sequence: CASSRNPGAGEAFF.

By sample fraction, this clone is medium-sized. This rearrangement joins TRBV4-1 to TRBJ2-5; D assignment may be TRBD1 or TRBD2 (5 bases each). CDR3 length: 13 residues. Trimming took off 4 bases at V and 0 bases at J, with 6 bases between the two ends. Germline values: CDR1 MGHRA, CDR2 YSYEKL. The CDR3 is CASSRGYQETQYF. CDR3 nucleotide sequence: TGCGCCAGCAGCCGGGGGTACCAAGAGACCCAGTACTTC.

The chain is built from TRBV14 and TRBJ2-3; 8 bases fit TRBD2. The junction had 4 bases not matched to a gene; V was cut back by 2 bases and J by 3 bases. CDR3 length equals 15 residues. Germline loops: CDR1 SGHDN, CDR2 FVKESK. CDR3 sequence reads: CASSQPGLGTDTQYF. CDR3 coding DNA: TGTGCCAGCAGCCAACCGGGACTAGGAACAGATACGCAGTATTTT.

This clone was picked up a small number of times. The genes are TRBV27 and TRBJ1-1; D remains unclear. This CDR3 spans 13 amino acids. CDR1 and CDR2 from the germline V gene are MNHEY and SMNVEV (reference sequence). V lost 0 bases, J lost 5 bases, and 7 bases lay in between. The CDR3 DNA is TGTGCCAGCAGTTTATCAACGGGGACTGAAGCTTTCTTT. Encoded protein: CASSLSTGTEAFF.

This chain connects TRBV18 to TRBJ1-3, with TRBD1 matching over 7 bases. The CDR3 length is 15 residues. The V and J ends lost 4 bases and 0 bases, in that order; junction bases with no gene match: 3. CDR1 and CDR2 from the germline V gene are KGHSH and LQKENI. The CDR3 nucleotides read TGTGCCAGCTCACGGGACAGTGCCTCTGGAAACACCATATATTTT. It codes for CASSRDSASGNTIYF.

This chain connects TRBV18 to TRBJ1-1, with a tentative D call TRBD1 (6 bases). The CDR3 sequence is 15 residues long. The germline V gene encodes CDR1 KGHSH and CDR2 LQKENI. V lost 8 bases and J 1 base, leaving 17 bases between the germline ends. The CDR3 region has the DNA TGTGCCAGCCCCGCGGGGCAGGGGACGAACACTGAAGCTTTCTTT. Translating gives CASPAGQGTNTEAFF.

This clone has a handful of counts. The CDR3 region is CSAGQGRLEAFF. The CDR3 DNA follows: TGCAGCGCGGGACAGGGGCGGCTTGAAGCTTTCTTT. V is TRBV29-1 and J is TRBJ1-1; 10 nucleotides line up with TRBD1. With 7 bases clipped from V and 7 bases from J, the junction kept 6 bases outside the gene matches. Germline lookup yields CDR1 SQVTM and CDR2 ANQGSEA. The CDR3 spans 12 residues.

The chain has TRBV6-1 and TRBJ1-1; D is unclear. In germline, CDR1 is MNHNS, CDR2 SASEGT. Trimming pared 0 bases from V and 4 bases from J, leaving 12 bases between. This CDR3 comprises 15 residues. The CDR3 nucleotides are TGTGCCAGCAGTGAAGCCAGAATTAAGACCACTGAAGCTTTCTTT. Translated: CASSEARIKTTEAFF.

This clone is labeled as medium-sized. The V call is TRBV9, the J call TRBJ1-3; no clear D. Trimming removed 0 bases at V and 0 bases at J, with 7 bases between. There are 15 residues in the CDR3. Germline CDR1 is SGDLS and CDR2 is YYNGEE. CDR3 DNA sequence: TGTGCCAGCAGCGTAGGGCAGAGCTCTGGAAACACCATATATTTT. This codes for CASSVGQSSGNTIYF.

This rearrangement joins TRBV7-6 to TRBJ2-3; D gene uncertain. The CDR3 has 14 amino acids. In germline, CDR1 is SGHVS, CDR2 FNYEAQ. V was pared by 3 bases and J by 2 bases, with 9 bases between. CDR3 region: CASSLDLITDTQYF. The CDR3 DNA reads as TGTGCCAGCAGCTTGGACCTCATCACAGATACGCAGTATTTT.

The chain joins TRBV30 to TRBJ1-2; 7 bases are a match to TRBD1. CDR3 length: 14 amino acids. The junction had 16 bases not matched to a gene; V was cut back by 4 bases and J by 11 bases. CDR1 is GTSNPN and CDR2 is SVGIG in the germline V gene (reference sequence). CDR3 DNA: TGTGCCTGGAACCCTCGGACAGGAACTATACCATACACCTTC. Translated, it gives CAWNPRTGTIPYTF.

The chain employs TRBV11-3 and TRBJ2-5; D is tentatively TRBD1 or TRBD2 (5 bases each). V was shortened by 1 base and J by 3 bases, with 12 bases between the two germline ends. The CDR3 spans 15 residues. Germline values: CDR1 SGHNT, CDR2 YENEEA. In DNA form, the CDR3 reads TGTGCCAGCAGCTTAGTCACCGGGGCCGAAGAGACCCAGTACTTC. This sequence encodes CASSLVTGAEETQYF.

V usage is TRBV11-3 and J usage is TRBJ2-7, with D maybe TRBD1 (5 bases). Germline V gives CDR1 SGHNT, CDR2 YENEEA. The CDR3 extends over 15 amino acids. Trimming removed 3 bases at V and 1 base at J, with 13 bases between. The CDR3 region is CASSLVATDSYEQYF. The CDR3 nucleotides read TGTGCCAGCAGCTTGGTTGCGACAGATTCCTACGAGCAGTACTTC.

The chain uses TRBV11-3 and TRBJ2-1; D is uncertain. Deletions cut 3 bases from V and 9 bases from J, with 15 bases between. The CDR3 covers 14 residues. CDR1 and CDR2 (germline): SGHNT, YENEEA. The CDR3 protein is CASSLDPGSSEQFF. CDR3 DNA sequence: TGTGCCAGCAGCTTGGACCCAGGATCGAGTGAGCAGTTCTTC.

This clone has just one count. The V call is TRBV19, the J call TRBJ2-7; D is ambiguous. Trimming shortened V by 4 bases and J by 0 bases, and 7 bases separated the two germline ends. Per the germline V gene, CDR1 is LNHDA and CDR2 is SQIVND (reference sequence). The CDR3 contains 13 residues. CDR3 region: CASSRWISYEQYF. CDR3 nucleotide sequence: TGTGCCAGTAGTAGGTGGATCTCCTACGAGCAGTACTTC.

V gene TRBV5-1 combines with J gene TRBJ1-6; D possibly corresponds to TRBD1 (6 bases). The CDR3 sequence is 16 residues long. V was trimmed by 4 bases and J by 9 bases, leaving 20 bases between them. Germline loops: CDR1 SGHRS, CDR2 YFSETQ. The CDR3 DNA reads TGCGCCAGCAGCCTAGCCGGGGAGGGGGTGGCTTCACCCCTCCACTTT. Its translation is CASSLAGEGVASPLHF.

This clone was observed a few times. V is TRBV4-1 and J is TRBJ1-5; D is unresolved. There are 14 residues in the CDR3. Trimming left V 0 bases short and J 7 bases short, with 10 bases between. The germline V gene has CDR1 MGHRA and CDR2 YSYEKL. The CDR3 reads CASSQETSGQPQHF. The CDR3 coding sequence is TGCGCCAGCAGCCAAGAGACGAGTGGGCAGCCCCAGCATTTT.

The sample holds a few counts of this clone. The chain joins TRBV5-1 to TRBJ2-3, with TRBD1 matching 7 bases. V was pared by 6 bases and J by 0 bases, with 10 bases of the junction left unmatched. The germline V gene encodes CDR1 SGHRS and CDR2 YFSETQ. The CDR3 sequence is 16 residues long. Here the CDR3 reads CASTLQGPPSTDTQYF. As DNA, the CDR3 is TGCGCCAGCACGCTACAGGGGCCTCCTAGCACAGATACGCAGTATTTT.